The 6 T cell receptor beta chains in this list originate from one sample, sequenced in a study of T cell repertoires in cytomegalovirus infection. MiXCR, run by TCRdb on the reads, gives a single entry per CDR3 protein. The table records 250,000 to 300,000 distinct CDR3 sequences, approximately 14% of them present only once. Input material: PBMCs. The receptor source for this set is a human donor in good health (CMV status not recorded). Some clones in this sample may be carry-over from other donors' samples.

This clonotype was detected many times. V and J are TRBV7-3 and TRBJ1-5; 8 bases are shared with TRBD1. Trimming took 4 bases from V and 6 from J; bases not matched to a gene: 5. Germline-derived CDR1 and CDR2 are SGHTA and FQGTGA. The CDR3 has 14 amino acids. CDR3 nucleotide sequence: TGTGCCAGCAGCTCCAGGGGGCTCGGTCAGCCCCAGCATTTT. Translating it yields CASSSRGLGQPQHF.

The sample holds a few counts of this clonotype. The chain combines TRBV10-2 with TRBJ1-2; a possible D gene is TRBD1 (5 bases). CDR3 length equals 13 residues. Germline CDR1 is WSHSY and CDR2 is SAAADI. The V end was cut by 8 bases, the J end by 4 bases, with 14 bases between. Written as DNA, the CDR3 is TGCGCCAGCTCAGGGTCACAAAGCTATGGCTACACCTTC. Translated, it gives CASSGSQSYGYTF.

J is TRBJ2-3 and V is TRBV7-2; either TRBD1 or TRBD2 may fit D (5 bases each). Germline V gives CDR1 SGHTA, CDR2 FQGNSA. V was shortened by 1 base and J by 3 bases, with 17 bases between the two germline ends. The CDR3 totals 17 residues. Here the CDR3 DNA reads TGTGCCAGCAGCTTAGAGGGACCGGGCCATCGTACAGATACGCAGTATTTT. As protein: CASSLEGPGHRTDTQYF.

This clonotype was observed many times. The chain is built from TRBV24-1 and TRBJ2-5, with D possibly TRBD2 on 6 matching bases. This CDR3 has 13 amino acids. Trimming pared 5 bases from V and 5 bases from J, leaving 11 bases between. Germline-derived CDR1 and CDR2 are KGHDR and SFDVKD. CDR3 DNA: TGTGCCACCAGTGCGGCTAGCGAGGAGACCCAGTACTTC. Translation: CATSAASEETQYF.

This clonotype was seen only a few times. The CDR3 is CASSHTGGPDTQYF. CDR3 bases: TGTGCCAGCAGCCACACAGGGGGTCCAGATACGCAGTATTTT. The chain has TRBV7-9 and TRBJ2-3; 8 bases are shared with TRBD1. Trimming at V came to 5 bases and at J to 4 bases, leaving 5 bases not matched to a gene. There are 14 residues in the CDR3. Germline V gene lookup returns CDR1 SEHNR and CDR2 FQNEAQ (reference sequence). Combining the CDR3 with reference TRBV7-9 and TRBJ2-3 gives the whole variable domain DTGVSQNPRHKITKRGQNVTFRCDPISEHNRLYWYRQTLGQGPEFLTYFQNEAQLEKSRLLSDRFSAERPKGSFSTLEIQRTEQGDSAMYLCASSHTGGPDTQYFGPGTRLTVL.

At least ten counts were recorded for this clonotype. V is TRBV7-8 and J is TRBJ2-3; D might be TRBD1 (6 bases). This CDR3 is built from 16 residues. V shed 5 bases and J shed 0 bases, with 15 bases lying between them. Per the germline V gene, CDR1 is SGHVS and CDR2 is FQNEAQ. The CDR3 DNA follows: TGTGCCAGCAGCGCCAGGGGCAGGATAAGCACAGATACGCAGTATTTT. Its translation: CASSARGRISTDTQYF.